This T cell receptor beta chain was recovered during a study of T cells after yellow fever vaccination. The wider study: When fractions had low cell numbers, they were prepared with SMART-Seq v4 Ultra Low Input. General study results and limits: Subsequent to the booster, the majority of primary-vaccination clones reappeared (roughly 95% CD4, roughly 90% CD8). Some clonotypes, a small share, were shared between CD4 and CD8 compartments.

The study made its TCR cDNA through 5'RACE template switching. That step introduced a universal primer site along with UMIs. A single record per CDR3 protein comes from TCRdb applying MiXCR to the 5' RACE reads. The sample consists of some 560,000 distinct CDR3 sequences, less than 20% of them appearing once. There are a few counts of this clonotype. Its antigen is not known. The source of this sequence is a man aged 18-30 years who received the YFV17D yellow fever vaccine. The sample in question was PBMCs, obtained 4 to 6 days after the first yellow fever vaccination.

The CDR3 DNA reads as TGTGCCAGCAGCTTGGATACAGGCTATGGCTACACCTTC. This translates into CASSLDTGYGYTF. The rearrangement joins TRBV5-6 to TRBJ1-2, with D maybe TRBD1 (5 bases). This CDR3 comprises 13 residues. V gave up 0 bases and J gave up 4 bases, with 7 bases separating them. Germline values: CDR1 SGHDT, CDR2 YYEEEE. Filled out from reference TRBV5-6 and TRBJ1-2, the complete variable domain reads DAGVTQSPTHLIKTRGQQVTLRCSPKSGHDTVSWYQQALGQGPQFIFQYYEEEERQRGNFPDRFSGHQFPNYSSELNVNALLLGDSALYLCASSLDTGYGYTFGSGTRLTVV.